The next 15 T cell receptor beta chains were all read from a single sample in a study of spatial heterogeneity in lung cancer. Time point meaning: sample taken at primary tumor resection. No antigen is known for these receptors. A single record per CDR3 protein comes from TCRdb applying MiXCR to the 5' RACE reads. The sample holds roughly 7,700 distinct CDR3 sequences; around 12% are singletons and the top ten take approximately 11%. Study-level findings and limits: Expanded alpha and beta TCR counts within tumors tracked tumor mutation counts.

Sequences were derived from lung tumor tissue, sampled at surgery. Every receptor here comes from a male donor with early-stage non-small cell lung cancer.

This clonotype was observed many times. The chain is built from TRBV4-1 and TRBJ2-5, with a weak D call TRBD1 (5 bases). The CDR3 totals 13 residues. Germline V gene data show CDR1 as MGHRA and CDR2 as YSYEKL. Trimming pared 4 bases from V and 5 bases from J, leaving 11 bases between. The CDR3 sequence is CASSRRKGETQYF. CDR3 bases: TGCGCCAGCAGCCGACGAAAGGGGGAGACCCAGTACTTC.

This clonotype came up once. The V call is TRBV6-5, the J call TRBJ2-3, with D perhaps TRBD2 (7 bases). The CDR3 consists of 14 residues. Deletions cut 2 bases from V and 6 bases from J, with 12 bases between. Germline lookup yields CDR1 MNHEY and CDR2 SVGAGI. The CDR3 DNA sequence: TGTGCCAGCAGTTACGGGGGGGGCCGTGATACGCAGTATTTT. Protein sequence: CASSYGGGRDTQYF.

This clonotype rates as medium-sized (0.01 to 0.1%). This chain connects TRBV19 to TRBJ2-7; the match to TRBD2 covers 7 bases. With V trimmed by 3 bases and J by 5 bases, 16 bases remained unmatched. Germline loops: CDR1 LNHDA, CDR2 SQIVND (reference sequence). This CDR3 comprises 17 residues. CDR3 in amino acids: CASSISLAVPDRDEQYF. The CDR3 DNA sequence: TGTGCCAGTAGTATTAGCCTAGCGGTCCCGGATCGCGACGAGCAGTACTTC.

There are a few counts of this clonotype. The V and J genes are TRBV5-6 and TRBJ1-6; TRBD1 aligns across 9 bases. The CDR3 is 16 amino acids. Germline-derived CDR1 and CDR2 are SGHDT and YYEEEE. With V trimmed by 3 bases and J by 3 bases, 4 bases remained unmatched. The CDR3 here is CASSWDRELYNSPLHF. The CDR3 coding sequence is TGTGCCAGCAGCTGGGACAGGGAGCTCTATAATTCACCCCTCCACTTT.

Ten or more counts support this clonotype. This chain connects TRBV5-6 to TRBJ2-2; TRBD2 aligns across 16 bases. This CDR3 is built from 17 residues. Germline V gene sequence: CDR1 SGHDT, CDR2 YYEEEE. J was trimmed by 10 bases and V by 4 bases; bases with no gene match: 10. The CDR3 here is CASSTGGTSGGASELFF. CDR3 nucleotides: TGTGCCAGCAGCACCGGCGGGACTAGCGGGGGGGCATCGGAGCTGTTTTTT.

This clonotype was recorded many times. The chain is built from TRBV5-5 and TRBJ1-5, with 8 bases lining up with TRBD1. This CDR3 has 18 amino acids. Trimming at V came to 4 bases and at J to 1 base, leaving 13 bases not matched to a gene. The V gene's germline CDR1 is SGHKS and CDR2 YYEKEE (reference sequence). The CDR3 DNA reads TGTGCCAGCAGCCCACACCGGACAGGGCCGACGAGCAATCAGCCCCAGCATTTT. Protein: CASSPHRTGPTSNQPQHF.

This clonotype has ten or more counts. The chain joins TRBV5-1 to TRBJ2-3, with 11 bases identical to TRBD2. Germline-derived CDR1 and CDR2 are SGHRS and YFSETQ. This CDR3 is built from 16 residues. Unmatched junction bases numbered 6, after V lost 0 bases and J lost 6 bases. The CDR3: CASSLELAGGTDTQYF. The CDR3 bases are TGCGCCAGCAGCTTGGAGCTAGCGGGAGGAACGGATACGCAGTATTTT.

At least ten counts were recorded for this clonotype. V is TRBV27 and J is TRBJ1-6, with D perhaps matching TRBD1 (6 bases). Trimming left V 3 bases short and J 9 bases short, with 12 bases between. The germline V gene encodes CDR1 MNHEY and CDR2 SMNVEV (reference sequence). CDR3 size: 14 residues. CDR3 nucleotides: TGTGCCAGCAGTTTCTATACAGGGAGTTCACCCCTCCACTTT. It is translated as CASSFYTGSSPLHF.

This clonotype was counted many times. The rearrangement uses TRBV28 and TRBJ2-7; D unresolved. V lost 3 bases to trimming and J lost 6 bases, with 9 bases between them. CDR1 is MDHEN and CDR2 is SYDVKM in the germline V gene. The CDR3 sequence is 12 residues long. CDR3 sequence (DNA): TGTGCCAGCAGTTTGGGGATGCGCGAGCAGTACTTC. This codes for CASSLGMREQYF.

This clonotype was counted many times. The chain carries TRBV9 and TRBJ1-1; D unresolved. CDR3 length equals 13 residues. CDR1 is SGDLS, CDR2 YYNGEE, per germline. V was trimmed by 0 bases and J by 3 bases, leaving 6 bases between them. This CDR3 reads CASSVVSDTEAFF. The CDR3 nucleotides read TGTGCCAGCAGCGTAGTGTCTGACACTGAAGCTTTCTTT. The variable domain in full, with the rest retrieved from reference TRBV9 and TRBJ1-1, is DSGVTQTPKHLITATGQRVTLRCSPRSGDLSVYWYQQSLDQGLQFLIQYYNGEERAKGNILERFSAQQFPDLHSELNLSSLELGDSALYFCASSVVSDTEAFFGQGTRLTVV.

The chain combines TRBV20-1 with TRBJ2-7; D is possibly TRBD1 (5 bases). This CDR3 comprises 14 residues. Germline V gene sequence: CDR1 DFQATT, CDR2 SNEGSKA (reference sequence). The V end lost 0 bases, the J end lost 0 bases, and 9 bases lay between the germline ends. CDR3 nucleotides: TGCAGTGCTAGAGATAGCAGGGCCTCCTACGAGCAGTACTTC. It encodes CSARDSRASYEQYF.

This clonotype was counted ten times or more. The CDR3 DNA reads TGTGCCAGCTCACCATGGGGGGCAGGCACTGAAGCTTTCTTT. This translates into CASSPWGAGTEAFF. V and J are TRBV18 and TRBJ1-1; possible D gene TRBD1, 6 bases. Germline CDR1 and CDR2: KGHSH and LQKENI. The V end lost 2 bases, the J end lost 4 bases, and 11 bases lay between the germline ends. The CDR3 loop spans 14 amino acids.

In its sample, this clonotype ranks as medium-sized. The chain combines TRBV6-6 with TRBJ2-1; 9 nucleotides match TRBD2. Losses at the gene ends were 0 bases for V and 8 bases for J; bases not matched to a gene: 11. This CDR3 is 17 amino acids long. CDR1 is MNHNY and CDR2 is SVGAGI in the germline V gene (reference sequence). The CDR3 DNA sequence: TGTGCCAGCAGTTACTCTTTAATAGCGGGAGAGGTAGATGAGCAGTTCTTC. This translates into CASSYSLIAGEVDEQFF.

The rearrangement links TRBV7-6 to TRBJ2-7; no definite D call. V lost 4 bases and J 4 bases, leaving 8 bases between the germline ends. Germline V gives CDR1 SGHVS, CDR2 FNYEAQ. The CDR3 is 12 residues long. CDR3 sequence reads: CASSSDGYEQYF. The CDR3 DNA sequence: TGTGCCAGCAGCTCGGACGGTTACGAGCAGTACTTC. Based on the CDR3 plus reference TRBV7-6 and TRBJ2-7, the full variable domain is GAGVSQSPRYKVTKRGQDVALRCDPISGHVSLYWYRQALGQGPEFLTYFNYEAQQDKSGLPNDRFSAERPEGSISTLTIQRTEQRDSAMYRCASSSDGYEQYFGPGTRLTVT.

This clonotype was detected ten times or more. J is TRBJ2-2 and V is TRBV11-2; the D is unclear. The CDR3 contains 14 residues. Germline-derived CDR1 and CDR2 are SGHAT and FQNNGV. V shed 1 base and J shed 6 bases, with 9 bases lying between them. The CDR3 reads CASSLAVHAGELFF. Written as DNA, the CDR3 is TGTGCCAGCAGCTTAGCCGTCCATGCCGGGGAGCTGTTTTTT.